This entry describes one T cell receptor (beta chain). The antigen remains undetermined. There was relapse after autologous stem cell transplantation in every patient, and there was variation in brentuximab vedotin exposure. The data originate from a study of PD-1 blockade in classical Hodgkin lymphoma. Study context: Administration of nivolumab to patients was at 3 mg/kg intravenously every 2 weeks.

This CDR3 comprises 14 residues. V lost 6 bases and J lost 2; bases outside the gene matches: 7. Germline V CDR1 and CDR2: SGHRS, YFSETQ. Study results and limitations: Relapsed/refractory patients reportedly had lower baseline diversity than newly diagnosed patients. The study found that TCR diversity rose significantly by C4D1 in CD4+ but not CD8+ cells. Baseline diversity in complete responders resembled that of newly diagnosed patients.

Sequenced by immunoSEQ multiplex PCR; TCRdb stores in-frame clones only, minus some. The sample carries 120,000 to 150,000 clones, around 84% recorded once. This chain connects TRBV5-1 to TRBJ2-5, with 7 bases lining up with TRBD1. Sequenced material: peripheral blood mononuclear cells (PBMCs), taken before the second cycle of nivolumab. This TCR derives from a human donor with classical Hodgkin lymphoma. CDR3: CASTLTGPQETQYF. CDR3 bases: TGCGCCAGCACTTTGACAGGGCCACAAGAGACCCAGTACTTC.